A selection of T cell receptor beta chains follows, all from one sample in a study of blood T cell repertoires in COVID-19. Sequenced by immunoSEQ multiplex PCR; TCRdb stores in-frame clones only, minus some. The table has around 300,000 clones, 88% seen once. The specimen was peripheral blood. Receptors originate from a woman between 45 and 60 years old with active or convalescent COVID-19. Both conserved end residues are part of each CDR3. The order of the fields is CDR3 DNA, CDR3 protein, clone size, V gene, D gene, J gene. A D gene is named only where the DNA matches it firmly. The size entry is marked missing in some rows and otherwise reads once, few, many or a size class.

DNA: TGTGCCAGCAGGACGGGACTAGCCACAGATACGCAGTATTTT
CDR3: CASRTGLATDTQYF
size: .
V: TRBV7-2
D: TRBD2
J: TRBJ2-3

DNA: TGCGCCAGCAGCCCGCTAGCGAGCTCCTACAATGAGCAGTTCTTC
CDR3: CASSPLASSYNEQFF
size: .
V: TRBV5-1
D: .
J: TRBJ2-1

DNA: TGTGCCAGCAGCAACGACGGGTACACCGGGGAGCTGTTTTTT
CDR3: CASSNDGYTGELFF
size: .
V: TRBV25-1
D: .
J: TRBJ2-2

DNA: TGCAGCGTTGAATTGGGACAGGGGGATGAGCAGTTCTTC
CDR3: CSVELGQGDEQFF
size: .
V: TRBV29-1
D: TRBD1
J: TRBJ2-1

DNA: TGCGCCAGCAGCCAACGCCCGGGACTAGCGGGAGGGCCTGGGGAGACCCAGTACTTC
CDR3: CASSQRPGLAGGPGETQYF
size: once
V: TRBV4-3
D: TRBD2
J: TRBJ2-5

DNA: TGTGCCAGCAGTTACCCGCGCCGACAGGGACCAGCCTACGAGCAGTACTTC
CDR3: CASSYPRRQGPAYEQYF
size: .
V: TRBV6-2/TRBV6-3
D: TRBD1
J: TRBJ2-7

DNA: TGTGCCATCAGTGAGTCGACCCGACAGGGGCCCTCTGGAAACACCATATATTTT
CDR3: CAISESTRQGPSGNTIYF
size: .
V: TRBV10-3
D: TRBD1
J: TRBJ1-3

DNA: TGCAGCGTCTACAGGGATACTTTCTACGAGCAGTACTTC
CDR3: CSVYRDTFYEQYF
size: .
V: TRBV29-1
D: .
J: TRBJ2-7

DNA: TGTGCCAGCAGCTTACCCGGGGCGGGGGGCTACACCTTC
CDR3: CASSLPGAGGYTF
size: .
V: TRBV7-8
D: .
J: TRBJ1-2

DNA: TGTGCCTGGAGTCTTGGACAGGGCAATCAGCCCCAGCATTTT
CDR3: CAWSLGQGNQPQHF
size: .
V: TRBV30
D: TRBD1
J: TRBJ1-5

DNA: TGTGCCAGTAGTATTCGCGGGGGCCAAGCTTCTAGCAATCAGCCCCAGCATTTT
CDR3: CASSIRGGQASSNQPQHF
size: .
V: TRBV19
D: .
J: TRBJ1-5

DNA: TGTGCCAGCAGCCCCGGGACAGGAAACTCCTATGGCTACACCTTC
CDR3: CASSPGTGNSYGYTF
size: .
V: TRBV5-6
D: TRBD1
J: TRBJ1-2

DNA: TGTGCCAGTAGTCTCGTGAAGAGGATTAACACTGAAGCTTTCTTT
CDR3: CASSLVKRINTEAFF
size: .
V: TRBV19
D: .
J: TRBJ1-1

DNA: TGTGCCATCAGCCATGATAACCGGAGGGAGCAGTTCTTC
CDR3: CAISHDNRREQFF
size: .
V: TRBV10-3
D: .
J: TRBJ2-1

DNA: TGTGCCAGCAGATCACTCTGGGGCTACACCTTC
CDR3: CASRSLWGYTF
size: .
V: TRBV21-1
D: .
J: TRBJ1-2

DNA: TGTGCCAGCAGCCGGTACGGAGTCGGCGGCACCTACAATGAGCAGTTCTTC
CDR3: CASSRYGVGGTYNEQFF
size: .
V: TRBV4-2
D: .
J: TRBJ2-1

DNA: TGTGCCAGCAGCTTGGGGACAGGTTGGAACACTGAAGCTTTCTTT
CDR3: CASSLGTGWNTEAFF
size: .
V: TRBV7-8
D: TRBD1
J: TRBJ1-1

DNA: TGTGCCAGCAGCCTCAGGGGAATGGGAGAGACCCAGTACTTC
CDR3: CASSLRGMGETQYF
size: .
V: TRBV3-1/TRBV3-2
D: .
J: TRBJ2-5

DNA: TGTGCCAGCAGAACTAACAGGGCCCAGCCCCAGCATTTT
CDR3: CASRTNRAQPQHF
size: .
V: TRBV28
D: .
J: TRBJ1-5

DNA: TGCGCCAGCAGATTGGGACAGGGGGCCGGCGGGACAGATACGCAGTATTTT
CDR3: CASRLGQGAGGTDTQYF
size: .
V: TRBV5-1
D: TRBD1
J: TRBJ2-3

DNA: TGCAGCGTTGCGGCTAGCGGGGTGGAAAGTTATTACTTC
CDR3: CSVAASGVESYYF
size: .
V: TRBV29-1
D: TRBD2
J: TRBJ2-5

DNA: TGTGCCAGCCGCTTTGCGGTCATGAACACTGAAGCTTTCTTT
CDR3: CASRFAVMNTEAFF
size: .
V: TRBV27
D: .
J: TRBJ1-1

DNA: TGTGCCAGCAGCCAAAATAACAGGGGGCCTCCCGGGGAGCTGTTTTTT
CDR3: CASSQNNRGPPGELFF
size: .
V: TRBV3-1/TRBV3-2
D: TRBD1
J: TRBJ2-2

DNA: TGCGCCAGCAGCCAAGAGGCAGGGGGCTTAGGGAACACCGGGGAGCTGTTTTTT
CDR3: CASSQEAGGLGNTGELFF
size: .
V: TRBV4-3
D: TRBD1
J: TRBJ2-2

DNA: TGTGCCAGCAGTTTATCCCAGGGGGCGGCTGGGGCCAACGTCCTGACTTTC
CDR3: CASSLSQGAAGANVLTF
size: .
V: TRBV27
D: TRBD1
J: TRBJ2-6

DNA: TGTGCCAGCAGCTTTTGGACAGGGGCTGGGGCTGGCTACACCTTC
CDR3: CASSFWTGAGAGYTF
size: .
V: TRBV7-9
D: TRBD1
J: TRBJ1-2

DNA: TGTGCCTGGACAACGACTAGCGTCTACAATGAGCAGTTCTTC
CDR3: CAWTTTSVYNEQFF
size: few
V: TRBV30
D: TRBD2
J: TRBJ2-1

DNA: TGTGCCAGCGGAGGGAACAGCAATCAGCCCCAGCATTTT
CDR3: CASGGNSNQPQHF
size: .
V: TRBV2
D: .
J: TRBJ1-5

DNA: TGTGCCAGTAGTCCAGGGACTAGCGGTACCTACGAGCAGTACTTC
CDR3: CASSPGTSGTYEQYF
size: .
V: TRBV19
D: TRBD2
J: TRBJ2-7

DNA: TGTGCCAGCTCACCACCGACTAGGCCTCTTTACGAGCAGTACTTC
CDR3: CASSPPTRPLYEQYF
size: .
V: TRBV18
D: .
J: TRBJ2-7

DNA: TGTGCCAGCAGCCTTAAGAATGCCGGGGGATTAACCGGGGAGCTGTTTTTT
CDR3: CASSLKNAGGLTGELFF
size: .
V: TRBV5-4
D: .
J: TRBJ2-2

DNA: TGTGCCAGCTCACCCAATATTAGGGGCTGGGCCCAAGAGACCCAGTACTTC
CDR3: CASSPNIRGWAQETQYF
size: .
V: TRBV18
D: .
J: TRBJ2-5

DNA: TGTGCCAGCCTAAATTCCGCCAGGTTGAACACTGAAGCTTTCTTT
CDR3: CASLNSARLNTEAFF
size: .
V: TRBV19
D: .
J: TRBJ1-1

DNA: TGTGCCAGCAGCTACCGGACAGGGATCGGGCAGCCCCAGCATTTT
CDR3: CASSYRTGIGQPQHF
size: .
V: TRBV11-3
D: TRBD1
J: TRBJ1-5

DNA: TGCGCCAGCGGTGCCGGGACAGGGAACACTGAAGCTTTCTTT
CDR3: CASGAGTGNTEAFF
size: .
V: TRBV10-1
D: TRBD1
J: TRBJ1-1

DNA: TGTGCCAGCTCACCAAGCGGCCACTCTGGGGCCAACGTCCTGACTTTC
CDR3: CASSPSGHSGANVLTF
size: once
V: TRBV18
D: .
J: TRBJ2-6

DNA: TGTGCTAGTGGTTTGTCAGGGGCCTACGAGCAGTACTTC
CDR3: CASGLSGAYEQYF
size: .
V: TRBV12-5
D: .
J: TRBJ2-7

DNA: TGTGCCAGCTCACCAACTACCATCAACGGAGGACGGGTTACTGAAGCTTTCTTT
CDR3: CASSPTTINGGRVTEAFF
size: .
V: TRBV18
D: .
J: TRBJ1-1

DNA: TGTGCCTGGAGCGAGGGTCTCAGAAACATTCAGTACTTC
CDR3: CAWSEGLRNIQYF
size: .
V: TRBV30
D: .
J: TRBJ2-4

DNA: TGCGCCAGCACCCTTGACAGAACCTATGGCTACACCTTC
CDR3: CASTLDRTYGYTF
size: .
V: TRBV5-1
D: .
J: TRBJ1-2

DNA: TGTGCCAGCAGTTTAAGACAGGGTGAAGCTTTCTTT
CDR3: CASSLRQGEAFF
size: .
V: TRBV12-3/TRBV12-4
D: TRBD1
J: TRBJ1-1

DNA: TGTGCCAGCAGTCTACAGGAGCTCTACGAACAGCAGTACTTC
CDR3: CASSLQELYEQQYF
size: .
V: TRBV28
D: .
J: TRBJ2-7

DNA: TGTGCCACCAACAGGGGTGGCTACGAGCAGTACTTC
CDR3: CATNRGGYEQYF
size: once
V: TRBV10-3
D: TRBD1
J: TRBJ2-7

DNA: TGTGCCATCCTCAGTGGCTCTGGAAACACCATATATTTT
CDR3: CAILSGSGNTIYF
size: .
V: TRBV10-3
D: .
J: TRBJ1-3